This T cell receptor beta chain was captured by sequencing in a study of early T cells in non-severe SARS-CoV-2 infection. Study summary: RNA in bulk from unsorted whole blood was sequenced, and chains were unpaired. Regarding the study as a whole: VDJdb matching skewed toward anti-spike CD8 responses, missing private and CD4 specificities.

Germline loops: CDR1 SQVTM, CDR2 ANQGSEA. J was trimmed by 0 bases and V by 5 bases; bases with no gene match: 11. CDR3 length: 16 residues. Individual cDNA molecules each received unique molecular identifiers attached to them. TCRdb fed the 5' RACE reads into MiXCR, producing one record per CDR3 protein. The profile shows around 86,000 distinct CDR3 sequences, approximately 14% of them singletons. This clonotype showed up just a few times. Its cognate antigen is unknown. The TCR originated in an adult who was a healthcare worker with PCR-confirmed SARS-CoV-2 infection or an uninfected control (not recorded which). This chain links TRBV29-1 with TRBJ2-3, with 7 bases aligning to TRBD2. Sequencing was done on a sample of whole blood. The CDR3 loop reads CSVWRGISTSTDTQYF. CDR3 sequence (DNA): TGCAGCGTTTGGCGGGGGATATCCACTAGCACAGATACGCAGTATTTT.